This entry is about one TCR beta chain. These data belong to a study of blood T cell repertoires in COVID-19. Measured with immunoSEQ multiplex PCR; TCRdb has only the in-frame clones, and not every one. The top ten clones hold over 4% of a sample with around 250,000 clones, around four fifths of them seen once. Per the germline V gene, CDR1 is SGHNT and CDR2 is YYREEE (reference sequence). This CDR3 spans 12 amino acids. The germline V and J ends were trimmed by 4 bases and 2 bases, with 6 bases remaining between them. Sequenced input: PBMCs or T cells enriched from blood (not recorded which). The source is a man aged 25-45 years with acute COVID-19. The genes are TRBV5-4 and TRBJ2-5; D gene uncertain. Written as DNA, the CDR3 is TGTGCCAGCAGCCTACGACAAGAGACCCAGTACTTC. Translation gives CASSLRQETQYF. Using reference TRBV5-4 and TRBJ2-5 for the parts outside the CDR3, the full variable domain is ETGVTQSPTHLIKTRGQQVTLRCSSQSGHNTVSWYQQALGQGPQFIFQYYREEENGRGNFPPRFSGLQFPNYSSELNVNALELDDSALYLCASSLRQETQYFGPGTRLLVL.